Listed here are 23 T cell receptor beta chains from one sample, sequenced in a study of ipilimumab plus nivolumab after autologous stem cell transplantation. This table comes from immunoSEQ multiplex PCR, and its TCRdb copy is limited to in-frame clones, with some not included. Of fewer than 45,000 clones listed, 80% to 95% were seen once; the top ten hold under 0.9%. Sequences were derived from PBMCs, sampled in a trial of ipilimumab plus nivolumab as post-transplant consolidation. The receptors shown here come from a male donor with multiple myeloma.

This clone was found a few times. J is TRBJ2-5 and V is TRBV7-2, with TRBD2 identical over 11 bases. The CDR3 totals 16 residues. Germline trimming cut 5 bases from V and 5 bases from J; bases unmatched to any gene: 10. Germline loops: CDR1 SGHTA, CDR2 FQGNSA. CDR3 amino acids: CASSPGLAGGGETQYF. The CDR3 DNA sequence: TGTGCCAGCAGCCCCGGGCTAGCGGGGGGTGGTGAGACCCAGTACTTC.

The CDR3 coding sequence is TGTGCCAGCAGTGAAGTTAATACAGGGGGCGAGCAGTACTTC. Protein product: CASSEVNTGGEQYF. The rearrangement uses TRBV25-1 and TRBJ2-7, with 8 nucleotides matching TRBD1. The J segment lost 6 bases and the V segment lost 2 bases, leaving 6 bases of the junction unmatched. Germline CDR1 and CDR2: MGHDK and SYGVNS. This CDR3 has 14 amino acids.

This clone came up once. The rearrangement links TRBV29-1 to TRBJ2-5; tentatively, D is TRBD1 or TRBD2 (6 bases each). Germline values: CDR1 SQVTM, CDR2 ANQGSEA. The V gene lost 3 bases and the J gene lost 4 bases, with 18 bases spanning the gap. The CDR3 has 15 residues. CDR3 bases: TGCAGCGTTGAGAGAAGGGGGGAGACCGGAGAGACCCAGTACTTC. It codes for CSVERRGETGETQYF.

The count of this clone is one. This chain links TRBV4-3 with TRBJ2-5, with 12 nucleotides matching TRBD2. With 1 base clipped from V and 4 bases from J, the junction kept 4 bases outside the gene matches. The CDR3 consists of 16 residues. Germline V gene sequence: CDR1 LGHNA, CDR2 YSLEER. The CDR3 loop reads CASSQGLAGAGETQYF. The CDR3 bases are TGCGCCAGCAGCCAAGGACTAGCGGGAGCTGGAGAGACCCAGTACTTC.

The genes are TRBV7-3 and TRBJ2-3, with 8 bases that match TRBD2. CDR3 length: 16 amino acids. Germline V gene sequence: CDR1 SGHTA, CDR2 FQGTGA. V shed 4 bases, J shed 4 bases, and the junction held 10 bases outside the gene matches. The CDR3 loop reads CASSSGLAKRPDTQYF. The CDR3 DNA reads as TGTGCCAGCAGCTCAGGACTAGCTAAAAGGCCAGATACGCAGTATTTT.

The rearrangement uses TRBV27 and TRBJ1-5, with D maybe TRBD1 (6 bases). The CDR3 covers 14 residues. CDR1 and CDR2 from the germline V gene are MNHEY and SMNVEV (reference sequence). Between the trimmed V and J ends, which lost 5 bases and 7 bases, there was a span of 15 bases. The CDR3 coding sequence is TGTGCCAGCAGTCCAACAGGGACGGGGCAGCCCCAGCATTTT. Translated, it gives CASSPTGTGQPQHF.

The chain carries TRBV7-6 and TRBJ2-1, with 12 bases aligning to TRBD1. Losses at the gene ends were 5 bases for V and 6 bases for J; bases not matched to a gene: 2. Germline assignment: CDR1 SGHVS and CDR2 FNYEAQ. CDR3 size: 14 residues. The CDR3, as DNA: TGTGCCAGCAGCCAGGGACAGGGGGCCAATGAGCAGTTCTTC. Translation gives CASSQGQGANEQFF.

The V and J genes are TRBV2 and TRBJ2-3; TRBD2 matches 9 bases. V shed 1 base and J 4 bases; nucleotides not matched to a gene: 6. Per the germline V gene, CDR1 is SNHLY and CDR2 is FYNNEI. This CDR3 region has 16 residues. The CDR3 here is CASSEGVAGGSDTQYF. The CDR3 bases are TGTGCCAGCAGTGAAGGTGTGGCGGGAGGGTCAGATACGCAGTATTTT.

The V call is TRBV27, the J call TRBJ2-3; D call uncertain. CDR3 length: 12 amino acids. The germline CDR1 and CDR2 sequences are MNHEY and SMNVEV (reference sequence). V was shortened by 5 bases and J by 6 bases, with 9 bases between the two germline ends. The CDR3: CASSTTADTQYF. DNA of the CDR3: TGTGCCAGCAGTACAACCGCGGATACGCAGTATTTT.

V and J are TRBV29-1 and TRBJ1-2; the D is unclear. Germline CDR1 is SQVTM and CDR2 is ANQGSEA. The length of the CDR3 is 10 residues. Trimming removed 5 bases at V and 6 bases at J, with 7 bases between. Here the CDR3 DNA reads TGCAGCGTTTTTATAAATGGCTACACCTTC. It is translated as CSVFINGYTF.

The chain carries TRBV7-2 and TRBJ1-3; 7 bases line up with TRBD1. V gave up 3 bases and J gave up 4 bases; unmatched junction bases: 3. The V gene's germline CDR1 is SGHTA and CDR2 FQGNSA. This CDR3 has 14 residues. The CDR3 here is CASSLGGGGNTIYF. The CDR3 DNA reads TGTGCCAGCAGCTTGGGAGGGGGCGGAAACACCATATATTTT. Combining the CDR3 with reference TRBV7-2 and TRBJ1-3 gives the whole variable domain GAGVSQSPSNKVTEKGKDVELRCDPISGHTALYWYRQSLGQGLEFLIYFQGNSAPDKSGLPSDRFSAERTGGSVSTLTIQRTQQEDSAVYLCASSLGGGGNTIYFGEGSWLTVV.

DNA of the CDR3: TGTGCTAGTGGTTTGGTATTAGGAGGCTACACCTTC. Its protein is CASGLVLGGYTF. The rearrangement joins TRBV12-5 to TRBJ1-2; no definite D call. V was pared by 0 bases and J by 8 bases, with 7 bases between. This CDR3 has 12 residues. The germline V gene encodes CDR1 LGHNT and CDR2 FRNRAP.

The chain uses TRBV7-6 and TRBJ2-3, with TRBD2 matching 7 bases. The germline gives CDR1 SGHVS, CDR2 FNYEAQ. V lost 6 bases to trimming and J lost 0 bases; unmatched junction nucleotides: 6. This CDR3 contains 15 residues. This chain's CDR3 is CASRQTSTSTDTQYF. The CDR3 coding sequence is TGTGCCAGCAGACAGACTAGCACTAGCACAGATACGCAGTATTTT.

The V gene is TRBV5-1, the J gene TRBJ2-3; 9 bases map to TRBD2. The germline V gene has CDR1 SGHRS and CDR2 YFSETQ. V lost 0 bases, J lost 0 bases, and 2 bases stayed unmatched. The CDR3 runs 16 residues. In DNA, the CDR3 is TGCGCCAGCAGCTTGGTAACTAGCGGGAGCACAGATACGCAGTATTTT. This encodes CASSLVTSGSTDTQYF.

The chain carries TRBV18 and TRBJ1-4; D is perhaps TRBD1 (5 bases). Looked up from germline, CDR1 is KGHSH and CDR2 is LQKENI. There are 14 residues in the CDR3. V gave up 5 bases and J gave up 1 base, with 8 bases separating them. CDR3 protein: CASSRGLTNEKLFF. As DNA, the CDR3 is TGTGCCAGCTCAAGGGGCTTAACTAATGAAAAACTGTTTTTT.

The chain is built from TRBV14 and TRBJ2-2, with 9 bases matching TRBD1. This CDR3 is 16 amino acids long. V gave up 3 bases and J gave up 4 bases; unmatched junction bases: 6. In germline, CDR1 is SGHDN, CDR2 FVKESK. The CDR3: CASSQTGTGTTGELFF. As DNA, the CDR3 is TGTGCCAGCAGCCAGACGGGGACAGGGACCACCGGGGAGCTGTTTTTT.

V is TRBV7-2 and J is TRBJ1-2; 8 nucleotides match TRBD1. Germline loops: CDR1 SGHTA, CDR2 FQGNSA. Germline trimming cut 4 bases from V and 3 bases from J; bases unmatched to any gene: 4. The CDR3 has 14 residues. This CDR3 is CASSSKTGDYGYTF. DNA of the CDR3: TGTGCCAGCAGCTCCAAGACAGGGGACTATGGCTACACCTTC.

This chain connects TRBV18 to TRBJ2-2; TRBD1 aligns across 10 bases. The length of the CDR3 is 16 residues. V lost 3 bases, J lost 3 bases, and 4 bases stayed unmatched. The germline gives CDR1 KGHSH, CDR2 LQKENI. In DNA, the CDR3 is TGTGCCAGCTCACCCAATGGACAGGGGGACACCGGGGAGCTGTTTTTT. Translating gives CASSPNGQGDTGELFF. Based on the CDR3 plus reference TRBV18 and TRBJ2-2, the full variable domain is NAGVMQNPRHLVRRRGQEARLRCSPMKGHSHVYWYRQLPEEGLKFMVYLQKENIIDESGMPKERFSAEFPKEGPSILRIQQVVRGDSAAYFCASSPNGQGDTGELFFGEGSRLTVL.

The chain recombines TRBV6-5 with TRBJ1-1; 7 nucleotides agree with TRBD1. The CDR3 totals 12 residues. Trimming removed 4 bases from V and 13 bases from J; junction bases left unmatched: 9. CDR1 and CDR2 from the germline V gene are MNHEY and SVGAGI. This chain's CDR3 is CASSSTGRGVFF. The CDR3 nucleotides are TGTGCCAGCAGTTCGACAGGGAGGGGGGTTTTCTTT.

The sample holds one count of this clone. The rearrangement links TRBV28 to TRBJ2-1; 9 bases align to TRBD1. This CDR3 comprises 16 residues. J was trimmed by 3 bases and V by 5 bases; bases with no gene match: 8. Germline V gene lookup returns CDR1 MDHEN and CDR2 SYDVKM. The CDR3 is CASSLKTGGFYNEQFF. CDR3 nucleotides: TGTGCCAGCAGTCTCAAAACAGGGGGCTTCTACAATGAGCAGTTCTTC.

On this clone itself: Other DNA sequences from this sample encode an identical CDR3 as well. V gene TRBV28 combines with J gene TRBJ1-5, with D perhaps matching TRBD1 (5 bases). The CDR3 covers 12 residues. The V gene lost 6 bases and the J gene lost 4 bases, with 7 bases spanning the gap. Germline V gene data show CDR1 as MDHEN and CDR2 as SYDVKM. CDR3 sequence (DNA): TGTGCCAGCAGGGGGCCTAATCAGCCCCAGCATTTT. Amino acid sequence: CASRGPNQPQHF.

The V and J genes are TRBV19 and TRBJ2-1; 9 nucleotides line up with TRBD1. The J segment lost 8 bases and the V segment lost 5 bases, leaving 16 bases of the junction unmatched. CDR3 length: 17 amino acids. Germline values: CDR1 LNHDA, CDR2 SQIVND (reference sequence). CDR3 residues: CASSSSPGTGYLDEQFF. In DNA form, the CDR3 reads TGTGCCAGTAGTTCTTCTCCCGGGACAGGGTATTTGGATGAGCAGTTCTTC.

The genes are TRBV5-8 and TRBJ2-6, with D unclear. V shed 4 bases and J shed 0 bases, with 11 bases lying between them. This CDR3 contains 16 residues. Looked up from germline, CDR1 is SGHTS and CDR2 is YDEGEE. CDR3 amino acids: CASSPPGFSGANVLTF. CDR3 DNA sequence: TGTGCCAGCAGCCCCCCCGGATTCTCTGGGGCCAACGTCCTGACTTTC.